The present entry profiles one T cell receptor (beta chain) with its context. Its antigen specificity is not known. No base-level quality is on record; no much larger clone is a single base apart. The receptor library was made with PCR. Sequencer: Illumina HiSeq 2500. TCR libraries were prepared with molecular barcoding, using unique molecular identifiers to normalize TCRbeta repertoire quantification. Clones were called with MiXCR by TCRdb after fastp trimmed the public reads at Q25, and only in-frame beta chains were retained. All rows with the same CDR3 protein become a single entry with the most common DNA and genes. The sample table contains hundreds of thousands of distinct CDR3 sequences; only one count was recorded for approximately 12% of them. The ten largest clones take up about 2.2% of the sample. This sample was taken from a study of T-cell reconstitution after alpha-beta-depleted transplantation in children (dated by TCRdb to 2016 to 2018). For context, the study as a whole: Using TCR repertoire profiling, the study followed T-cell immune reconstitution in a quantitative way in children after TCRalphabeta/CD19-depleted allogeneic hematopoietic cell transplantation. Study-level results and caveats: Over subsequent months, a decline in hyperexpanded clone frequencies was noted, and after one year, T-cell counts and TCRbeta diversity were mostly ascribed to newly produced T cells. About two months after transplant, the apparently early recovery of alphabetaT-cell counts reportedly depended on just several hundred clones that had expanded rapidly and came from non-depleted graft cells. In some patients, the high TCRbeta diversity seen at day 60 was put down to recipient T cells and intrathymic progenitors that had survived conditioning.

Interpreted using the paper, the treatment or condition label stands for: allogeneic hematopoietic cell transplantation with graft depleted of TCRalphabeta T cells and CD19 B cells. The children who served as transplant recipients had been given grafts of TCRalphabeta/CD19-depleted allogeneic hematopoietic cells. The CDR3 numbers 15 residues from cysteine through phenylalanine. Only CDR3 DNA remains: 45 bases, in frame from the first base. Trimming leaves V shorter by 3 bases and J shorter by 8 bases, with the junction holding 8 bases beyond the gene matches. CDR1 and CDR2, looked up from the germline V gene (reference sequence), are DFQATT and SNEGSKA.

In this chain, TRBV20-1 is recombined with TRBJ2-1; TRBD2 aligns with 12 central bases. This clonotype was sampled from a male patient aged 10 to 17 who had a stem cell transplant for acute myeloid leukemia, so the T cells may come from the graft donor. This sample comprised PBMCs, mostly from graft donor cells, obtained 360 days after TCRalphabeta/CD19-depleted stem cell transplant. The nucleotide sequence reads as follows: TGCAGTGCTAGCGGTAGACTAGCGGGAGAGGATGAGCAGTTCTTC. Protein translation: CSASGRLAGEDEQFF.